The 17 T cell receptor beta chains listed next were all sequenced from one sample in a study of T cells in Graves' hyperthyroidism and ophthalmopathy. It was RNA transcripts that yielded the amplified TCR beta CDR3 regions. Primed by the HTBI set, a first-round RT-PCR was run on the TCR CDR3. TCRdb used MiXCR to reprocess the multiplex PCR reads, holding one entry per CDR3 protein. The sample yields some 270,000 distinct CDR3 sequences, around 26% seen once. The source material was blood. The receptors here all came from a woman between 40 and 50 years old with Graves' ophthalmopathy.

This clonotype came up a few times. This rearrangement joins TRBV20-1 to TRBJ1-2; D may be TRBD1 (5 bases). Germline values: CDR1 DFQATT, CDR2 SNEGSKA (reference sequence). Trimming left V 0 bases short and J 3 bases short, with 11 bases between. The CDR3 runs to 14 residues. In DNA form, the CDR3 reads TGCAGTGCTAGAGATCGTCCCAGGGACTATGGCTACACCTTC. Translating gives CSARDRPRDYGYTF.

This clonotype was counted ten times or more. The rearrangement joins TRBV7-9 to TRBJ2-7, with TRBD2 as a possible D gene (6 bases). Trimming pared 5 bases from V and 3 bases from J, leaving 17 bases between. The CDR3 covers 15 residues. Germline CDR1 reads SEHNR; CDR2 reads FQNEAQ (reference sequence). CDR3 sequence: CASSPRDSGYYEQYF. CDR3 nucleotides: TGTGCCAGCAGCCCCCGGGACTCAGGGTACTACGAGCAGTACTTC. The whole variable domain, remainder taken from reference TRBV7-9 and TRBJ2-7, is DTGVSQNPRHKITKRGQNVTFRCDPISEHNRLYWYRQTLGQGPEFLTYFQNEAQLEKSRLLSDRFSAERPKGSFSTLEIQRTEQGDSAMYLCASSPRDSGYYEQYFGPGTRLTVT.

In this sample, this clonotype turned up many times. V usage is TRBV6-2 or TRBV6-3 and J usage is TRBJ2-3, with 12 bases that match TRBD2. From germline, CDR1 is MNHEY and CDR2 SVGEGT. Germline trimming cut 0 bases from V and 4 bases from J; bases unmatched to any gene: 8. The CDR3 loop spans 18 amino acids. The CDR3 bases are TGTGCCAGCAGTTACTCGGCCCTTCTAGCGGGAGGGGCAGATACGCAGTATTTT. The encoded protein is CASSYSALLAGGADTQYF.

Points on this clonotype: This could be a read error, since a much larger clone is one nucleotide away. This chain connects TRBV11-2 to TRBJ2-5, with TRBD2 identical over 12 bases. The V gene end was trimmed by 3 bases and the J gene end by 9 bases; junction bases not matched to a gene: 11. The CDR3 sequence is 16 residues long. Germline V gene lookup returns CDR1 SGHAT and CDR2 FQNNGV. DNA for the CDR3: TGTGCCAGCAGCTTCTTATGGACTAGCGGGACGGAGGCCCAGTACTTC. Amino acid sequence: CASSFLWTSGTEAQYF.

This sequence joins TRBV7-9 and TRBJ2-5; a weak D match, TRBD2 (6 bases). Germline assignment: CDR1 SEHNR and CDR2 FQNEAQ (reference sequence). The germline V and J ends were trimmed by 5 bases and 7 bases, with 14 bases remaining between them. This CDR3 is built from 13 residues. This chain's CDR3 is CASSATAEGTQYF. The DNA for the CDR3 is TGTGCCAGCAGCGCAACAGCGGAGGGGACCCAGTACTTC. The whole variable domain, remainder taken from reference TRBV7-9 and TRBJ2-5, is DTGVSQNPRHKITKRGQNVTFRCDPISEHNRLYWYRQTLGQGPEFLTYFQNEAQLEKSRLLSDRFSAERPKGSFSTLEIQRTEQGDSAMYLCASSATAEGTQYFGPGTRLLVL.

This clonotype was recorded many times. V is TRBV24-1 and J is TRBJ2-2, with no clear D. The V end lost 0 bases, the J end lost 1 base, and 8 bases lay between the germline ends. Germline V gene lookup returns CDR1 KGHDR and CDR2 SFDVKD. There are 16 residues in the CDR3. The CDR3: CATSDLYRGNTGELFF. CDR3 coding DNA: TGTGCCACCAGTGATTTGTATCGCGGGAACACCGGGGAGCTGTTTTTT.

This clonotype was recorded many times. This chain connects TRBV29-1 to TRBJ1-3; no definite D call. Germline assignment: CDR1 SQVTM and CDR2 ANQGSEA. V lost 4 bases to trimming and J lost 0 bases, with 7 bases between them. The CDR3 runs 13 residues. The CDR3 here is CSVGASSGNTIYF. CDR3 nucleotide sequence: TGCAGCGTTGGGGCCAGCTCTGGAAACACCATATATTTT.

In this sample, this clonotype turned up many times. The chain carries TRBV2 and TRBJ1-1, with D unresolved. This CDR3 has 14 residues. Germline V gene lookup returns CDR1 SNHLY and CDR2 FYNNEI. The V end lost 6 bases, the J end lost 1 base, and 12 bases lay between the germline ends. CDR3 nucleotides: TGTGCCAGCAGGATTGGACCCCGGAACACTGAAGCTTTCTTT. Residues: CASRIGPRNTEAFF.

This clonotype was picked up many times. The chain combines TRBV7-8 with TRBJ2-7; tentatively, D is TRBD2 (7 bases). The germline V gene encodes CDR1 SGHVS and CDR2 FQNEAQ. This CDR3 is built from 16 residues. The V gene lost 1 base and the J gene lost 3 bases, with 16 bases spanning the gap. CDR3 coding DNA: TGTGCCAGCAGCTTAGGGGTCAGGGGAGGGGGCTACGAGCAGTACTTC. This codes for CASSLGVRGGGYEQYF.

The chain employs TRBV5-6 and TRBJ2-2; D is possibly TRBD1 (5 bases). Trimming took off 1 base at V and 4 bases at J, with 8 bases between the two ends. The CDR3 loop spans 14 amino acids. The V gene's germline CDR1 is SGHDT and CDR2 YYEEEE. CDR3 DNA: TGTGCCAGCAGCTTGTGGGGCAGCACCGGGGAGCTGTTTTTT. It translates to CASSLWGSTGELFF.

Worth noting for this clonotype: A clone one base away is much larger, so this may be a read error. The rearrangement uses TRBV20-1 and TRBJ2-2, with TRBD1 identical over 10 bases. Per the germline V gene, CDR1 is DFQATT and CDR2 is SNEGSKA (reference sequence). The V and J ends lost 3 bases and 7 bases, in that order; junction bases with no gene match: 8. This CDR3 contains 15 residues. The CDR3 DNA is TGCAGTGCTAGGGGGGGACAGGGGTACATCGGGGAGCTGTTTTTT. It encodes CSARGGQGYIGELFF.

A few counts support this clonotype. This chain joins TRBV12-3 or TRBV12-4 and TRBJ1-5; D perhaps matches TRBD1 (5 bases). This CDR3 spans 16 amino acids. V lost 6 bases and J lost 2, with 17 bases in between. The CDR3 here is CASRGERGFGNQPQHF. The CDR3 DNA reads TGTGCCAGCAGGGGGGAACGAGGATTCGGCAATCAGCCCCAGCATTTT.

This clonotype was counted a few times. CDR3: CASSFRSAPNSPLHF. DNA for the CDR3: TGTGCCAGCAGTTTCCGGAGTGCTCCCAATTCACCCCTCCACTTT. This chain connects TRBV12-3 or TRBV12-4 to TRBJ1-6; D uncertain. This CDR3 is built from 15 residues. The V gene lost 3 bases and the J gene lost 7 bases, with 13 bases spanning the gap.

This clonotype showed up many times. A read error may be the cause here, since a much bigger clone is one base away. The chain joins TRBV24-1 to TRBJ1-5; possibly TRBD1 for D (5 bases). Looked up from germline, CDR1 is KGHDR and CDR2 is SFDVKD. CDR3 length equals 15 residues. CDR3 sequence (DNA): TGTGCCACCAGTGACCCCTCGGACATCAATCAGCCCCAGCGTTTT. This gives the protein CATSDPSDINQPQRF.

This clonotype was counted at least ten times. The V and J genes are TRBV2 and TRBJ2-7; TRBD2 matches at 9 bases. V lost 5 bases, J lost 1 base, and 3 bases stayed unmatched. The germline gives CDR1 SNHLY, CDR2 FYNNEI. This CDR3 has 14 amino acids. The CDR3 DNA follows: TGTGCCAGCAGTCCTAGCGGGGCATCCTACGAGCAGTACTTC. Its translation: CASSPSGASYEQYF.

This clonotype was recorded a few times. This chain connects TRBV3-1 to TRBJ2-7; 9 bases map to TRBD2. This CDR3 has 17 residues. The J segment lost 0 bases and the V segment lost 4 bases, leaving 10 bases of the junction unmatched. Germline-derived CDR1 and CDR2 are LGHDT and YNNKEL (reference sequence). CDR3 sequence reads: CASSLLAGATSSYEQYF. The CDR3 coding sequence is TGTGCCAGCAGCCTATTAGCGGGAGCAACGAGCTCCTACGAGCAGTACTTC.

At least ten counts were recorded for this clonotype. The rearrangement joins TRBV5-4 to TRBJ2-3; D may be TRBD2 (6 bases). V was cut by 0 bases and J by 6 bases, with 8 bases left in between. Germline CDR1 and CDR2: SGHNT and YYREEE (reference sequence). The CDR3 covers 13 residues. The CDR3 DNA follows: TGTGCCAGCAGCTTGGCGGGGGTGGATACGCAGTATTTT. Its translation is CASSLAGVDTQYF.